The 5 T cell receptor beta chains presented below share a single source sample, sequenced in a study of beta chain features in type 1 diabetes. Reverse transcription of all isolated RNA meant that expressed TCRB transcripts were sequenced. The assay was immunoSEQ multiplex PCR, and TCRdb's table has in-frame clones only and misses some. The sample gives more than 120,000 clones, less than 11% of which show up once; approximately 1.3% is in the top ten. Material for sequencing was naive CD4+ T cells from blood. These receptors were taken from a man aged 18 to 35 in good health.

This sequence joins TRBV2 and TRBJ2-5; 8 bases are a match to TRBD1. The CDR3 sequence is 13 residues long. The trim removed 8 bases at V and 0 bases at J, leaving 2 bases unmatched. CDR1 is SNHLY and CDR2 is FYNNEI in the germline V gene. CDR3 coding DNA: TGTGCCAGCGGGGGACAGGACCAAGAGACCCAGTACTTC. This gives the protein CASGGQDQETQYF.

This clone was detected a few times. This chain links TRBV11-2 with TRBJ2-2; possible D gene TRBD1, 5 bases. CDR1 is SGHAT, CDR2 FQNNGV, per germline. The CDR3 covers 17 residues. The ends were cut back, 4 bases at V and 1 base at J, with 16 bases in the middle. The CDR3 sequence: CASSSQGGRGNTGELFF. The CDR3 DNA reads TGTGCCAGCAGCTCCCAGGGCGGTCGAGGGAACACCGGGGAGCTGTTTTTT.

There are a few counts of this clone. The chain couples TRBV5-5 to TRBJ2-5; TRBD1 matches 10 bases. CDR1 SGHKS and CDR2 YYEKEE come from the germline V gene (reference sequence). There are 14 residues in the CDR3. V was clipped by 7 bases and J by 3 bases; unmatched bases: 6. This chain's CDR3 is CASGRQGAEETQYF. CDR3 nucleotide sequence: TGTGCCAGCGGTAGACAGGGGGCCGAAGAGACCCAGTACTTC.

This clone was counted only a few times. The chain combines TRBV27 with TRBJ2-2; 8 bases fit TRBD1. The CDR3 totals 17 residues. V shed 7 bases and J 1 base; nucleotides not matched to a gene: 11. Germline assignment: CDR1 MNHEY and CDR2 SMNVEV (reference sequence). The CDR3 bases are TGTGCCAGCAAACCGACAGGGGTTTCATTGAACACCGGGGAGCTGTTTTTT. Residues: CASKPTGVSLNTGELFF.

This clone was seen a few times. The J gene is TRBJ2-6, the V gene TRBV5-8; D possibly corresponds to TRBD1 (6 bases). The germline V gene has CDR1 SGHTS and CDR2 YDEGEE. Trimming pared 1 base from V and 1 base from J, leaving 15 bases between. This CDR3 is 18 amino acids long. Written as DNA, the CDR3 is TGTGCCAGCAGCTTGCCGTGGGCAGGGGCTTCTGGGGCCAACGTCCTGACTTTC. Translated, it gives CASSLPWAGASGANVLTF.